Each of the 30 T cell receptor beta chains below was sequenced from the same sample in a study of blood T cells in healthy people across ages. Through a sample-barcoded 5' primer and a J-beta primer mix, a second PCR was run for roughly 6 to 11 cycles. TCRdb reprocessed the 5' RACE reads via MiXCR and lists one record per CDR3 protein. The repertoire holds some 690,000 distinct CDR3 sequences, with 22% as singletons. Sequenced: blood. Receptors were obtained from a man between 65 and 85 years old in good health.

The CDR3 nucleotides are TGCAGTGCCGGGGCCGGCGTCTATGGCTACACCTTC. Translation gives CSAGAGVYGYTF. The chain links TRBV20-1 to TRBJ1-2, with D maybe TRBD1 (5 bases). There are 12 residues in the CDR3. The V and J ends lost 6 bases and 4 bases respectively, with 12 bases between them. Germline-derived CDR1 and CDR2 are DFQATT and SNEGSKA (reference sequence).

Points on this clonotype: This may arise from a read error, as a much more abundant clone is one base away. In DNA, the CDR3 is TGTGCCATCAGTTATCGGGGGGCGCTCGGTGGCTACACCTTC. Translating it yields CAISYRGALGGYTF. This chain connects TRBV10-3 to TRBJ1-2; D is perhaps TRBD1 (6 bases). V was shortened by 5 bases and J by 7 bases, with 17 bases between the two germline ends. This CDR3 has 14 amino acids. Germline lookup yields CDR1 ENHRY and CDR2 SYGVKD.

The V and J genes are TRBV19 and TRBJ2-5; D might be TRBD1 (5 bases). The DNA matches TRBJ2-7 better at its end, which makes the J call doubtful. Per the germline V gene, CDR1 is LNHDA and CDR2 is SQIVND (reference sequence). The CDR3 runs to 14 residues. The chain's CDR3 is CASSIRAGTYEQYF. The CDR3 coding sequence is TGTGCCAGTAGTATACGGGCAGGGACCTACGAGCAGTACTTC.

This chain connects TRBV12-3 or TRBV12-4 to TRBJ2-2; a weak D match, TRBD1 (5 bases). The CDR3 is 16 residues long. V was shortened by 6 bases and J by 3 bases, with 17 bases between the two germline ends. CDR3 nucleotide sequence: TGTGCCAGCAGCCGCCTTACAGGTCCGGACACCGGGGAGCTGTTTTTT. Translating it yields CASSRLTGPDTGELFF.

This clonotype was counted a few times. The rearrangement uses TRBV5-1 and TRBJ1-2; D remains ambiguous. The germline CDR1 and CDR2 sequences are SGHRS and YFSETQ. CDR3 length: 14 residues. V was clipped by 0 bases and J by 1 base, with 7 bases between them. CDR3 in DNA: TGCGCCAGCAGCTTGGATGGGATTAACTATGGCTACACCTTC. This codes for CASSLDGINYGYTF.

V gene TRBV12-3 or TRBV12-4 combines with J gene TRBJ2-2, with 11 positions matching TRBD1. With 7 bases clipped from V and 7 bases from J, the junction kept 11 bases outside the gene matches. This CDR3 contains 16 residues. The CDR3 nucleotides are TGTGCCAGCAAGCTACCGGGACAGGGGGAGGTCGGGGAGCTGTTTTTT. It specifies CASKLPGQGEVGELFF.

The rearrangement links TRBV7-9 to TRBJ2-5, with 9 bases fitting TRBD2. Germline lookup yields CDR1 SEHNR and CDR2 FQNEAQ (reference sequence). The CDR3 runs 15 residues. After removal of 1 base from V and 4 bases from J, the junction contained 4 bases not matched to a gene. The CDR3 here is CASSLGSGSGETQYF. CDR3 bases: TGTGCCAGCAGCTTAGGTAGCGGGAGTGGAGAGACCCAGTACTTC.

This clonotype was seen a few times. The chain couples TRBV29-1 to TRBJ2-5; D possibly corresponds to TRBD2 (5 bases). The last part of the DNA fits TRBJ2-7 better; the J call may be wrong. The CDR3 consists of 13 residues. Germline V lookup: CDR1 SQVTM, CDR2 ANQGSEA. The CDR3 DNA reads TGCAGCGTTGGACGACGGGAAATCTACGAGCAGTACGTC. It encodes CSVGRREIYEQYV.

This clonotype has just a few counts. The chain couples TRBV7-6 to TRBJ2-7, with D perhaps assigned TRBD1 or TRBD2 (5 bases each). TRBJ2-1 matches the DNA end more closely, so the J call is doubtful. This CDR3 has 14 residues. Per germline, CDR1 SGHVS and CDR2 FNYEAQ. CDR3: CASSSPGRGGEQFF. The CDR3 DNA follows: TGTGCCAGCAGCAGTCCGGGACGGGGTGGTGAGCAGTTCTTC.

The chain uses TRBV29-1 and TRBJ2-1; a weak D match, TRBD2 (5 bases). Trimming removed 4 bases at V and 2 bases at J, with 12 bases between. The CDR3 length is 14 residues. Germline-derived CDR1 and CDR2 are SQVTM and ANQGSEA. The DNA of the CDR3 is TGCAGCGTTGTCCAGGCGAGGGCCTACAATGAGCAGTTCTTC. This gives the protein CSVVQARAYNEQFF.

The rearrangement joins TRBV20-1 to TRBJ2-3; TRBD1 matches at 9 bases. Germline CDR1 is DFQATT and CDR2 is SNEGSKA (reference sequence). Trimming cost V 4 bases and J 8 bases; bases outside gene matches: 4. The CDR3 spans 12 residues. CDR3: CSATPGQGTQYF. CDR3 nucleotides: TGCAGTGCTACGCCGGGACAGGGTACGCAGTATTTT.

This clonotype was found a few times. The gene calls are TRBV5-6 and TRBJ2-5, with TRBD2 as a possible D gene (6 bases). The CDR3 is 16 residues long. The V end was cut by 4 bases, the J end by 4 bases, with 20 bases between. The germline gives CDR1 SGHDT, CDR2 YYEEEE. The CDR3 loop reads CASSPETTSLTETQYF. CDR3 DNA sequence: TGTGCCAGCAGCCCCGAAACGACTAGTCTCACAGAGACCCAGTACTTC.

As for this clonotype: A junction end diverges from the germline sequence, so it may reflect a read error. The chain is built from TRBV12-3 or TRBV12-4 and TRBJ1-2, with a possible D match to TRBD1 (5 bases). This CDR3 has 13 residues. CDR3 nucleotides: TGTGCCAGCAGTTTACTCCCGGGACCCCTTATTCCCTTC. Protein sequence: CASSLLPGPLIPF.

The chain is built from TRBV5-1 and TRBJ2-5; weak D call: TRBD2 (5 bases). Between the trimmed V and J ends, which lost 2 bases and 5 bases, there was a span of 19 bases. CDR1 is SGHRS and CDR2 is YFSETQ in the germline V gene. The CDR3 totals 16 residues. CDR3 residues: CASSFTSIWSEETQYF. In DNA, the CDR3 is TGCGCCAGCAGCTTCACTAGTATTTGGTCCGAGGAGACCCAGTACTTC.

The chain couples TRBV7-8 to TRBJ2-1; weak D call: TRBD1 (5 bases). CDR3 length: 15 amino acids. With 5 bases removed from V and 3 bases from J, the gap between germline ends came to 14 bases. Per the germline V gene, CDR1 is SGHVS and CDR2 is FQNEAQ. The CDR3 region has the DNA TGTGCCAGCAGCCTTAGACGACAGATCTACAATGAGCAGTTCTTC. Encoded protein: CASSLRRQIYNEQFF. The variable domain in full, with the rest retrieved from reference TRBV7-8 and TRBJ2-1, is GAGVSQSPRYKVAKRGQDVALRCDPISGHVSLFWYQQALGQGPEFLTYFQNEAQLDKSGLPSDRFFAERPEGSVSTLKIQRTQQEDSAVYLCASSLRRQIYNEQFFGPGTRLTVL.

This chain joins TRBV4-2 and TRBJ1-3; maybe TRBD1 (5 bases). Trimming removed 3 bases from V and 0 bases from J, with 9 bases in between. The CDR3 spans 15 residues. From germline, CDR1 is LGHNA and CDR2 YNFKEQ. The CDR3 nucleotides read TGTGCCAGCAGCCAGGTTGACAGCTCTGGAAACACCATATATTTT. This codes for CASSQVDSSGNTIYF.

This clonotype was seen more than once but under ten times. The genes are TRBV10-2 and TRBJ2-5; D is perhaps TRBD1 (6 bases). TRBJ2-1 explains the end of the DNA better; the J call may be wrong. This CDR3 is 11 amino acids long. CDR1 and CDR2 from the germline V gene are WSHSY and SAAADI. CDR3 DNA: TGCGCCAGCAGTGAAGGGGGTGAGCAGTTCTTC. Translating gives CASSEGGEQFF.

This clonotype was observed a few times. The J gene is TRBJ1-3, the V gene TRBV12-3 or TRBV12-4; tentatively, D is TRBD1 (5 bases). The germline V and J ends were trimmed by 5 bases and 8 bases, with 16 bases remaining between them. CDR3 length equals 14 residues. CDR3 sequence: CASSQKTRGDTIYF. In DNA form, the CDR3 reads TGTGCCAGCAGTCAAAAGACAAGAGGGGACACCATATATTTT.

This clonotype was observed a few times. The chain couples TRBV20-1 to TRBJ2-5, with D hard to call. Germline V gene data show CDR1 as DFQATT and CDR2 as SNEGSKA (reference sequence). V lost 6 bases and J lost 7, with 18 bases in between. The CDR3 covers 13 residues. The CDR3 sequence: CSAARISKGTQYF. In DNA, the CDR3 is TGCAGTGCCGCCCGGATCAGCAAAGGGACCCAGTACTTC.

The rearrangement links TRBV6-5 to TRBJ1-5; tentative D call: TRBD1 (5 bases). The CDR3 totals 12 residues. Deletions cut 4 bases from V and 6 bases from J, with 7 bases between. The germline gives CDR1 MNHEY, CDR2 SVGAGI. The CDR3 reads CASSSQGQPQHF. The DNA for the CDR3 is TGTGCCAGCAGTTCCCAGGGTCAGCCCCAGCATTTT.

The table lists this clonotype with a few counts. The V call is TRBV29-1, the J call TRBJ1-2; no clear D. V shed 2 bases and J shed 8 bases, with 12 bases lying between them. Germline values: CDR1 SQVTM, CDR2 ANQGSEA. The CDR3 loop spans 12 amino acids. The CDR3 is CSVEIPGRGYTF. CDR3 DNA sequence: TGCAGCGTTGAAATACCCGGACGGGGCTACACCTTC.

This clonotype has more than one count but fewer than ten. The chain is built from TRBV21-1 and TRBJ2-1; the table assigns TRBD1, which was not confirmed against the DNA. The J call is in doubt because the DNA end fits TRBJ2-7 better. TRBV21-1 has pseudogene status. The CDR3 has 16 amino acids. The CDR3 DNA follows: TGTGCCAGCAGCAAAGGACAGAGAACGAGCTCCTACGAGCAGTACGTC. Its translation: CASSKGQRTSSYEQYV.

In this sample, this clonotype turned up once. The J gene is TRBJ2-6, the V gene TRBV20-1, with D uncertain. Deletions cut 3 bases from V and 6 bases from J, with 9 bases between. This CDR3 region has 13 residues. CDR1 is DFQATT, CDR2 SNEGSKA, per germline (reference sequence). CDR3 in amino acids: CSASAPPANVLTF. The CDR3 DNA reads TGCAGTGCTAGTGCCCCCCCGGCCAACGTCCTGACTTTC.

Ten or more counts support this clonotype. This rearrangement joins TRBV5-1 to TRBJ2-4; D gene uncertain. V was shortened by 4 bases and J by 0 bases, with 14 bases between the two germline ends. The length of the CDR3 is 16 residues. Germline values: CDR1 SGHRS, CDR2 YFSETQ. This chain's CDR3 is CASSPLESQAKNIQYF. In DNA form, the CDR3 reads TGCGCCAGCAGCCCACTCGAATCTCAAGCCAAAAACATTCAGTACTTC.

This clonotype was observed a handful of times. The J gene is TRBJ1-2, the V gene TRBV16, with D possibly TRBD1 on 6 matching bases. In germline, CDR1 is KGHSY, CDR2 FQNENV. The CDR3 spans 13 residues. V was trimmed by 4 bases and J by 8 bases, leaving 14 bases between them. CDR3 in DNA: TGTGCCAGCAGCCGACCGGCAGGGGTCGGCTACACCTTC. Translated: CASSRPAGVGYTF.

This chain uses TRBV12-3 or TRBV12-4 with TRBJ1-3, with 7 bases fitting TRBD1. V shed 7 bases and J 6 bases; nucleotides not matched to a gene: 6. This CDR3 is 13 amino acids long. CDR3: CASTPGQKNTIYF. The CDR3 DNA follows: TGTGCCAGCACCCCGGGACAGAAAAACACCATATATTTT.

This clonotype was counted a few times. CDR3: CASLESSYNEQFF. The CDR3 DNA sequence: TGTGCCAGCCTGGAGAGCTCCTACAATGAGCAGTTCTTC. The V and J genes are TRBV6-2 or TRBV6-3 and TRBJ2-1; D is unresolved. CDR1 is MNHEY and CDR2 is SVGEGT in the germline V gene. V was trimmed by 8 bases and J by 0 bases, leaving 8 bases between them. The CDR3 runs 13 residues.

The chain combines TRBV10-3 with TRBJ1-5; D uncertain. The CDR3 extends over 12 amino acids. The germline CDR1 and CDR2 sequences are ENHRY and SYGVKD. The V gene lost 2 bases and the J gene lost 9 bases, with 8 bases spanning the gap. In nucleotides, the CDR3 is TGTGCCATCAGTGAGCAGCAGCGGCCCCAGCATTTT. Translation: CAISEQQRPQHF.

In this sample, this clonotype turned up a few times. The rearrangement links TRBV5-1 to TRBJ2-5; unclear D gene. CDR1 and CDR2 from the germline V gene are SGHRS and YFSETQ. The CDR3 loop spans 16 amino acids. Between the trimmed V and J ends, which lost 2 bases and 1 base, there was a span of 15 bases. CDR3 sequence: CASSLDLSWSQETQYF. The CDR3 nucleotides are TGCGCCAGCAGCTTAGACCTTTCATGGTCCCAAGAGACCCAGTACTTC.

The gene calls are TRBV2 and TRBJ2-5; D call uncertain. The end of the DNA is better explained by TRBJ2-7, so the J call may be wrong. Germline CDR1 is SNHLY and CDR2 is FYNNEI. CDR3 size: 15 residues. The CDR3 is CASSDSGALGYEQYV. DNA of the CDR3: TGTGCCAGCAGTGATAGTGGTGCGTTAGGCTACGAGCAGTACGTC.